The next 32 T cell receptor beta chains were all read from a single sample in a study of cytomegalovirus exposure and HLA in healthy donors. It was with 60 Vbeta and 13 Jbeta primers that the PCR ran. The protocol was immunoSEQ multiplex PCR, while the TCRdb copy is restricted to in-frame clones and leaves out a portion. The profile shows 90,000 to 120,000 clones, around four fifths of them singletons. The sequenced sample was PBMCs. The source is a man in his thirties or forties in good health and CMV-seronegative.

This chain links TRBV7-7 with TRBJ2-2, with D perhaps TRBD1 (6 bases). In germline, CDR1 is SSHAT, CDR2 FNYEAQ (reference sequence). The CDR3 has 15 residues. The V end was cut by 5 bases, the J end by 3 bases, with 13 bases between. CDR3 protein: CASSPGQPYTGELFF. The CDR3 DNA sequence: TGTGCCAGCAGCCCCGGACAGCCTTACACCGGGGAGCTGTTTTTT.

The chain employs TRBV11-2 and TRBJ1-5; D unresolved. Germline V lookup: CDR1 SGHAT, CDR2 FQNNGV. CDR3 length: 16 residues. The ends were cut back, 5 bases at V and 2 bases at J, with 16 bases in the middle. The CDR3 reads CASSPATYSRNQPQHF. CDR3 coding DNA: TGTGCCAGCAGCCCCGCTACTTATTCTCGCAATCAGCCCCAGCATTTT.

There are a few counts of this clone. For the CDR3, the DNA is TGTGCCAGCAGCTTAAACACCGACAATCAGCCCCAGCATTTT. This translates into CASSLNTDNQPQHF. The J gene is TRBJ1-5, the V gene TRBV7-8; no clear D gene. Deletions cut 2 bases from V and 3 bases from J, with 8 bases between. Germline assignment: CDR1 SGHVS and CDR2 FQNEAQ. The CDR3 has 14 residues.

The chain recombines TRBV7-9 with TRBJ1-6, with 7 bases that match TRBD1. Trimming cost V 5 bases and J 6 bases; bases outside gene matches: 10. The CDR3 spans 16 residues. CDR1 and CDR2 from the germline V gene are SEHNR and FQNEAQ (reference sequence). The CDR3 DNA reads TGTGCCAGCAGCGGAAACGACAGGGCGGGTAATTCACCCCTCCACTTT. Translation: CASSGNDRAGNSPLHF.

This rearrangement joins TRBV5-1 to TRBJ2-1, with TRBD1 matching 10 bases. Germline CDR1 reads SGHRS; CDR2 reads YFSETQ. The CDR3 consists of 16 residues. V was clipped by 2 bases and J by 7 bases; unmatched bases: 9. The CDR3 sequence: CASSLSGQGGRNEQFF. The DNA of the CDR3 is TGCGCCAGCAGCTTATCTGGACAGGGGGGACGGAATGAGCAGTTCTTC.

In this sample, this clone turned up once. The chain combines TRBV30 with TRBJ1-2; 8 nucleotides match TRBD1. Looked up from germline, CDR1 is GTSNPN and CDR2 is SVGIG (reference sequence). This CDR3 has 15 amino acids. J lost 3 bases, V lost 1 base, and 7 bases had no gene match. The DNA for the CDR3 is TGTGCCTGGAGTGAGGGACAGGAGGGATACTATGGCTACACCTTC. It translates to CAWSEGQEGYYGYTF.

This clone was observed a few times. The chain carries TRBV5-5 and TRBJ1-6; 10 nucleotides align to TRBD1. Per germline, CDR1 SGHKS and CDR2 YYEKEE (reference sequence). The CDR3 spans 18 residues. The trim removed 1 base at V and 11 bases at J, leaving 15 bases unmatched. The CDR3 reads CASSLRYTPGQGLTPLHF. The CDR3 nucleotides read TGTGCCAGCAGCTTGCGGTACACCCCGGGACAGGGGTTGACACCCCTCCACTTT.

With respect to this clone: The junction departs from the called germline gene at one end, perhaps through a read error. This sample also contains other DNA sequences that code for the same CDR3. Written as DNA, the CDR3 is TGTGCCAGCTACAATCGAAGGACAGGGAGCGAGCAGTATTTC. It is translated as CASYNRRTGSEQYF. The chain has TRBV11-2 and TRBJ2-7; 8 bases are a match to TRBD1. This CDR3 is built from 14 residues. Germline V gene data show CDR1 as SGHAT and CDR2 as FQNNGV.

As to this clone: In the same sample, other DNA sequences code for this CDR3. The chain uses TRBV28 and TRBJ1-3, with D maybe TRBD1 (6 bases). CDR1 is MDHEN, CDR2 SYDVKM, per germline. V was cut by 5 bases and J by 0 bases, with 8 bases left in between. The CDR3 spans 14 residues. CDR3 in amino acids: CASSPTGSGNTIYF. The CDR3 nucleotides read TGTGCCAGCAGTCCGACAGGCTCTGGAAACACCATATATTTT.

The genes are TRBV7-8 and TRBJ1-2; D uncertain. CDR1 and CDR2 (germline): SGHVS, FQNEAQ. Trimming pared 1 base from V and 8 bases from J, leaving 14 bases between. The CDR3 runs 14 residues. CDR3 in DNA: TGTGCCAGCAGCTTAGTCGGAGGGAGGCAAGGCTACACCTTC. It is translated as CASSLVGGRQGYTF.

The rearrangement links TRBV18 to TRBJ2-1; 10 bases map to TRBD2. This CDR3 has 21 residues. Germline V lookup: CDR1 KGHSH, CDR2 LQKENI. The V and J ends lost 3 bases and 9 bases, in that order; junction bases with no gene match: 26. The CDR3 is CASSPLGSSGSLALVISEQFF. CDR3 DNA: TGTGCCAGCTCACCCCTGGGGTCTAGCGGGAGTTTAGCGCTGGTGATTTCTGAGCAGTTCTTC.

The gene calls are TRBV9 and TRBJ2-1; TRBD2 agrees at 7 bases. The CDR3 runs to 16 residues. Germline lookup yields CDR1 SGDLS and CDR2 YYNGEE. The J segment lost 3 bases and the V segment lost 4 bases, leaving 10 bases of the junction unmatched. The CDR3 DNA sequence: TGTGCCAGCAGCCCTCGGGGGGTAAAGGACTACAATGAGCAGTTCTTC. Translation gives CASSPRGVKDYNEQFF.

The gene calls are TRBV5-1 and TRBJ1-4, with no clear D. The CDR3 loop spans 15 amino acids. V was trimmed by 0 bases and J by 0 bases, leaving 6 bases between them. CDR1 and CDR2 from the germline V gene are SGHRS and YFSETQ. CDR3 amino acids: CASSLGSATNEKLFF. CDR3 coding DNA: TGCGCCAGCAGCTTGGGGAGTGCAACTAATGAAAAACTGTTTTTT.

This chain joins TRBV10-2 and TRBJ2-7; 7 nucleotides align to TRBD1. Germline CDR1 WSHSY, CDR2 SAAADI. Unmatched junction bases numbered 8, after V lost 7 bases and J lost 2 bases. The CDR3 loop spans 14 amino acids. The DNA for the CDR3 is TGCGCCAGCACCTATCTGGACAGGACCTACGAGCAGTACTTC. This sequence encodes CASTYLDRTYEQYF.

This clone has just one count. The chain's CDR3 is CASSEGLAGAQRGETQYF. CDR3 in DNA: TGTGCCAGCAGCGAGGGACTAGCGGGAGCGCAAAGAGGAGAGACCCAGTACTTC. The chain joins TRBV9 to TRBJ2-5, with 14 nucleotides matching TRBD2. The V gene end was trimmed by 3 bases and the J gene end by 4 bases; junction bases not matched to a gene: 11. CDR3 length: 18 residues. The germline V gene encodes CDR1 SGDLS and CDR2 YYNGEE.

The chain couples TRBV19 to TRBJ1-2, with D possibly being TRBD1 (5 bases). The germline gives CDR1 LNHDA, CDR2 SQIVND (reference sequence). The CDR3 totals 17 residues. V lost 3 bases and J lost 7, with 24 bases in between. Here the CDR3 reads CASSINSGGQGGRGYTF. The CDR3 region has the DNA TGTGCCAGTAGTATCAATAGTGGTGGCCAGGGCGGACGTGGCTACACCTTC. The full variable domain, in which reference TRBV19 and TRBJ1-2 provide the parts outside the CDR3, is DGGITQSPKYLFRKEGQNVTLSCEQNLNHDAMYWYRQDPGQGLRLIYYSQIVNDFQKGDIAEGYSVSREKKESFPLTVTSAQKNPTAFYLCASSINSGGQGGRGYTFGSGTRLTVV.

CDR3 in DNA: TGTGCCAGCAGCTTGGGCCGGAGCGGAGGGGAGCTGTTTTTT. It specifies CASSLGRSGGELFF. The chain carries TRBV5-6 and TRBJ2-2; the D gene is possibly TRBD2 (5 bases). V shed 0 bases and J shed 8 bases, with 11 bases lying between them. The V gene's germline CDR1 is SGHDT and CDR2 YYEEEE. The CDR3 length is 14 residues.

The chain joins TRBV10-3 to TRBJ2-7; D remains ambiguous. CDR3 length: 18 amino acids. The V gene lost 6 bases and the J gene lost 0 bases, with 24 bases spanning the gap. Germline V CDR1 and CDR2: ENHRY, SYGVKD. CDR3: CAISTPDSELIPSYEQYF. In DNA, the CDR3 is TGTGCCATCAGCACCCCAGACTCAGAACTGATCCCCTCCTACGAGCAGTACTTC.

The J gene is TRBJ1-5, the V gene TRBV5-1; 8 bases match TRBD1. V lost 0 bases, J lost 7 bases, and 6 bases stayed unmatched. The CDR3 is 15 amino acids. Germline CDR1 reads SGHRS; CDR2 reads YFSETQ. The CDR3 DNA is TGCGCCAGCAGCTTGGGATTGGACAGGGAACAGCCCCAGCATTTT. Translating it yields CASSLGLDREQPQHF.

This clone was seen a single time. The rearrangement joins TRBV29-1 to TRBJ2-3; D ambiguous. Germline V gene sequence: CDR1 SQVTM, CDR2 ANQGSEA. The V and J ends lost 1 base and 1 base respectively, with 6 bases between them. The CDR3 has 13 residues. The CDR3 DNA reads as TGCAGCGTTGAAGTCGGTGGCACAGATACGCAGTATTTT. Protein product: CSVEVGGTDTQYF.

This chain connects TRBV6-1 to TRBJ2-2; tentative D call: TRBD2 (7 bases). The CDR3 covers 15 residues. V was trimmed by 5 bases and J by 1 base, leaving 11 bases between them. The V gene's germline CDR1 is MNHNS and CDR2 SASEGT. The CDR3 is CASSPRGGNTGELFF. The DNA for the CDR3 is TGTGCCAGCAGTCCGAGGGGGGGGAACACCGGGGAGCTGTTTTTT.

This clone was counted a few times. This chain joins TRBV20-1 and TRBJ1-3; no clear D gene. CDR1 is DFQATT, CDR2 SNEGSKA, per germline (reference sequence). Trimming took 6 bases from V and 8 from J, leaving 11 bases between them. The CDR3 loop spans 11 amino acids. This chain's CDR3 is CSAVAAYTIYF. The CDR3 DNA reads TGCAGTGCAGTAGCCGCGTACACCATATATTTT.

The J gene is TRBJ2-1, the V gene TRBV9, with TRBD2 identical over 12 bases. Per the germline V gene, CDR1 is SGDLS and CDR2 is YYNGEE. The CDR3 is made up of 15 amino acids. The J segment lost 7 bases and the V segment lost 4 bases, leaving 6 bases of the junction unmatched. Written as DNA, the CDR3 is TGTGCCAGCAGCCTAGCGGGGGGGATGAAGAATGAGCAGTTCTTC. Amino acid sequence: CASSLAGGMKNEQFF.

The chain carries TRBV12-5 and TRBJ2-5; 9 bases are a match to TRBD2. From germline, CDR1 is LGHNT and CDR2 FRNRAP. The ends lost 6 bases at V and 4 bases at J; junction bases unmatched: 9. The CDR3 loop spans 15 amino acids. CDR3 nucleotides: TGTGCTAGTGGCTCTTTGCGGGGGGGAATAGAGACCCAGTACTTC. This translates into CASGSLRGGIETQYF. The full variable domain, completed using reference TRBV12-5 and TRBJ2-5, is DARVTQTPRHKVTEMGQEVTMRCQPILGHNTVFWYRQTMMQGLELLAYFRNRAPLDDSGMPKDRFSAEMPDATLATLKIQPSEPRDSAVYFCASGSLRGGIETQYFGPGTRLLVL.

The gene calls are TRBV4-1 and TRBJ2-1, with D uncertain. V was clipped by 0 bases and J by 10 bases, with 10 bases between them. This CDR3 has 13 residues. Germline CDR1 is MGHRA and CDR2 is YSYEKL. This CDR3 is CASSQDGGREQFF. The CDR3 nucleotides read TGCGCCAGCAGCCAAGATGGCGGTAGAGAGCAGTTCTTC.

The V call is TRBV7-8, the J call TRBJ1-5; D is ambiguous. Germline CDR1 is SGHVS and CDR2 is FQNEAQ. The CDR3 length is 13 residues. V lost 1 base and J lost 7, with 8 bases in between. The CDR3 region has the DNA TGTGCCAGCAGCTTAGTTGGGCAACAGCCCCAGCATTTT. Translating it yields CASSLVGQQPQHF.

This CDR3 is CASSNGQQGGQKLFF. The DNA for the CDR3 is TGCGCCAGCAGTAACGGACAGCAGGGGGGTCAAAAACTGTTTTTT. This chain uses TRBV5-1 with TRBJ1-4; TRBD1 matches at 7 bases. The germline V gene encodes CDR1 SGHRS and CDR2 YFSETQ. Trimming took 5 bases from V and 9 from J; bases not matched to a gene: 13. The length of the CDR3 is 15 residues.

The chain carries TRBV7-8 and TRBJ1-5, with D perhaps matching TRBD1 (5 bases). The germline CDR1 and CDR2 sequences are SGHVS and FQNEAQ. This CDR3 contains 15 residues. Trimming pared 4 bases from V and 3 bases from J, leaving 13 bases between. CDR3 region: CASSSVDSSNQPQHF. In nucleotides, the CDR3 is TGTGCCAGCAGCTCCGTAGACAGTTCCAATCAGCCCCAGCATTTT. Full variable domain (outside the CDR3, taken from reference TRBV7-8 and TRBJ1-5): GAGVSQSPRYKVAKRGQDVALRCDPISGHVSLFWYQQALGQGPEFLTYFQNEAQLDKSGLPSDRFFAERPEGSVSTLKIQRTQQEDSAVYLCASSSVDSSNQPQHFGDGTRLSIL.

The chain recombines TRBV28 with TRBJ2-7, with 9 bases aligning to TRBD1. Trimming removed 6 bases from V and 1 base from J; junction bases left unmatched: 4. The CDR3 has 14 residues. Per germline, CDR1 MDHEN and CDR2 SYDVKM. CDR3 coding DNA: TGTGCCAGCAGGTCGGGACAGGGATCCTACGAGCAGTACTTC. Protein: CASRSGQGSYEQYF. Based on the CDR3 plus reference TRBV28 and TRBJ2-7, the full variable domain is DVKVTQSSRYLVKRTGEKVFLECVQDMDHENMFWYRQDPGLGLRLIYFSYDVKMKEKGDIPEGYSVSREKKERFSLILESASTNQTSMYLCASRSGQGSYEQYFGPGTRLTVT.

The J gene is TRBJ2-7, the V gene TRBV9, with D possibly TRBD2 on 5 matching bases. Germline CDR1 and CDR2: SGDLS and YYNGEE. The V gene lost 2 bases and the J gene lost 0 bases, with 9 bases spanning the gap. The CDR3 is made up of 14 amino acids. In DNA form, the CDR3 reads TGTGCCAGCAGCGTGGCGGGCTTCTCCTACGAGCAGTACTTC. Amino acids: CASSVAGFSYEQYF.

The chain joins TRBV30 to TRBJ2-5; D remains ambiguous. Matching the DNA end better, TRBJ2-7 makes the J call doubtful. The CDR3 extends over 13 amino acids. Germline V gene sequence: CDR1 GTSNPN, CDR2 SVGIG (reference sequence). This CDR3 is CAWSVFRSYEQYF. Here the CDR3 DNA reads TGTGCCTGGAGTGTATTTAGATCCTACGAGCAGTACTTC.

The V and J genes are TRBV6-1 and TRBJ2-3; 9 positions match TRBD2. V trimming: 4 bases; J trimming: 1 base; junction bases outside the gene matches: 0. The length of the CDR3 is 14 residues. Germline-derived CDR1 and CDR2 are MNHNS and SASEGT. CDR3 nucleotide sequence: TGTGCCAGCAGTGGACTAGCGGGCACAGATACGCAGTATTTT. Amino acids: CASSGLAGTDTQYF.